The text below deals with one T cell receptor (beta chain). Source study methods: Estimation of nucleated cell counts was performed using reference gene primer amplification. Assay: immunoSEQ multiplex PCR; the TCRdb copy retains only in-frame clones and omits some. D and trimming were read from the DNA, whereas the V and J calls and clone size are those reported in that table. The table records fewer than 250,000 clones, 90% of them present only once. The sample is drawn from a study of blood T cell repertoires in COVID-19. The wider study: In each case, the material was cDNA or gDNA derived from T cells, B-cell-depleted T cells, or PBMCs.

Trimming shortened V by 7 bases and J by 7 bases, and 17 bases separated the two germline ends. This CDR3 spans 13 amino acids. Germline V gene sequence: CDR1 SNHLY, CDR2 FYNNEI. Participants' own reports of clinical history determined their cohort assignment. Exposed enrollees encountered a COVID-19 case at some point within 2 weeks before study entry. This receptor was obtained from a man aged 25 to 45 who had been exposed to COVID-19. The chain links TRBV2 to TRBJ2-7, with TRBD2 as a possible D gene (6 bases). Input material: PBMCs or T cells enriched from blood (not recorded which). CDR3 loop: CASTRGSLLEQYF. CDR3 coding DNA: TGTGCCAGCACGCGGGGAAGCCTACTAGAGCAGTACTTC.